Shown below are 25 T cell receptor beta chains from a single sample sequenced in a study of cytomegalovirus exposure and HLA in healthy donors. PCR primers comprised 60 Vbeta and 13 Jbeta primers. TCRdb's table, derived via immunoSEQ multiplex PCR, lists solely in-frame clones and lacks some. The sample shows tens of thousands of clones, around 81% of them seen only once. The sequenced material came from PBMCs. The receptors were gathered from a male donor in good health and CMV-seropositive.

V is TRBV28 and J is TRBJ1-5; D remains unclear. V dropped 5 bases and J dropped 4 bases, with 9 bases sitting between them. Germline V gene data show CDR1 as MDHEN and CDR2 as SYDVKM. This CDR3 spans 13 amino acids. CDR3 DNA sequence: TGTGCCAGCAGTATCAGAGGAAATCAGCCCCAGCATTTT. It specifies CASSIRGNQPQHF.

The V call is TRBV7-8, the J call TRBJ1-4; no clear D gene. The germline CDR1 and CDR2 sequences are SGHVS and FQNEAQ. The CDR3 loop spans 14 amino acids. Trimming shortened V by 1 base and J by 4 bases, and 7 bases separated the two germline ends. The CDR3 coding sequence is TGTGCCAGCAGCTTAGTCAGTGGTAATGAAAAACTGTTTTTT. It specifies CASSLVSGNEKLFF.

The J gene is TRBJ2-7, the V gene TRBV11-2; the D gene is possibly TRBD2 (5 bases). Trimming stripped 2 bases from V and 2 bases from J, with 10 bases between. Per the germline V gene, CDR1 is SGHAT and CDR2 is FQNNGV. The CDR3 sequence is 14 residues long. DNA of the CDR3: TGTGCCAGCAGCTTAAGAGGAGGCGCCTACGAGCAGTACTTC. It is translated as CASSLRGGAYEQYF.

This chain joins TRBV7-2 and TRBJ2-7, with 7 bases lining up with TRBD2. Germline V lookup: CDR1 SGHTA, CDR2 FQGNSA. The CDR3 runs 15 residues. The ends lost 1 base at V and 3 bases at J; junction bases unmatched: 6. CDR3 loop: CASSLVGGSDYEQYF. In nucleotides, the CDR3 is TGTGCCAGCAGCTTAGTCGGCGGGAGTGACTACGAGCAGTACTTC.

The chain carries TRBV9 and TRBJ1-2; unclear D gene. The germline V and J ends were trimmed by 1 base and 5 bases, with 12 bases remaining between them. The CDR3 contains 14 residues. Germline V gene lookup returns CDR1 SGDLS and CDR2 YYNGEE. Written as DNA, the CDR3 is TGTGCCAGCAGCGTAAATTCCGAGAATTATGGCTACACCTTC. It specifies CASSVNSENYGYTF.

The rearrangement links TRBV5-1 to TRBJ2-7; 11 nucleotides match TRBD2. Germline V lookup: CDR1 SGHRS, CDR2 YFSETQ. The V and J ends lost 2 bases and 5 bases, in that order; junction bases with no gene match: 12. CDR3 length: 17 residues. As DNA, the CDR3 is TGCGCCAGCAGCTTCGCGCTAGCGGGAGGATCGACCCACGAGCAGTACTTC. As protein: CASSFALAGGSTHEQYF.

The rearrangement joins TRBV6-4 to TRBJ2-2; 10 nucleotides line up with TRBD1. J gave up 3 bases and V 4 bases, and 2 bases lay outside the gene matches. The CDR3 loop spans 15 amino acids. CDR1 and CDR2 from the germline V gene are MRHNA and SNTAGT. In DNA form, the CDR3 reads TGTGCCAGCAGTGCGGGACAGGGGCACACCGGGGAGCTGTTTTTT. It specifies CASSAGQGHTGELFF.

This chain links TRBV5-5 with TRBJ2-2; D gene ambiguous. Germline loops: CDR1 SGHKS, CDR2 YYEKEE (reference sequence). The CDR3 sequence is 13 residues long. V lost 2 bases and J 7 bases, leaving 9 bases between the germline ends. The CDR3 DNA sequence: TGTGCCAGCAGCTTATGGTCGGTCGGGGAGCTGTTTTTT. Amino acids: CASSLWSVGELFF. Together with reference TRBV5-5 and TRBJ2-2, the CDR3 gives the full variable domain: DAGVTQSPTHLIKTRGQQVTLRCSPISGHKSVSWYQQVLGQGPQFIFQYYEKEERGRGNFPDRFSARQFPNYSSELNVNALLLGDSALYLCASSLWSVGELFFGEGSRLTVL.

The chain carries TRBV19 and TRBJ1-3; D is unclear. The CDR3 has 12 residues. V shed 7 bases and J shed 5 bases, with 9 bases lying between them. Looked up from germline, CDR1 is LNHDA and CDR2 is SQIVND (reference sequence). CDR3 amino acids: CASMGRRNTIYF. CDR3 bases: TGTGCCAGTATGGGCCGACGAAACACCATATATTTT.

The chain is built from TRBV28 and TRBJ2-5, with TRBD1 as a possible D gene (6 bases). This CDR3 comprises 13 residues. CDR1 and CDR2 from the germline V gene are MDHEN and SYDVKM. V shed 6 bases and J shed 5 bases, with 13 bases lying between them. The CDR3 DNA is TGTGCCAGCAGGAAACAGGGTCCGGAGACCCAGTACTTC. Protein product: CASRKQGPETQYF.

The chain recombines TRBV7-6 with TRBJ2-7; unclear D gene. The germline V gene encodes CDR1 SGHVS and CDR2 FNYEAQ. The V gene lost 2 bases and the J gene lost 0 bases, with 5 bases spanning the gap. The CDR3 is 13 residues long. CDR3 bases: TGTGCCAGCAGCTTACCCCACTCCTACGAGCAGTACTTC. It translates to CASSLPHSYEQYF. Supplemented by reference TRBV7-6 and TRBJ2-7, the full variable domain reads GAGVSQSPRYKVTKRGQDVALRCDPISGHVSLYWYRQALGQGPEFLTYFNYEAQQDKSGLPNDRFSAERPEGSISTLTIQRTEQRDSAMYRCASSLPHSYEQYFGPGTRLTVT.

V usage is TRBV7-9 and J usage is TRBJ1-6, with 8 bases aligning to TRBD1. The germline gives CDR1 SEHNR, CDR2 FQNEAQ (reference sequence). J lost 10 bases, V lost 4 bases, and 6 bases had no gene match. The CDR3 has 14 residues. In DNA form, the CDR3 reads TGTGCCAGCAGCTCGACAGGGGAGGGGTCACCCCTCCACTTT. Translation gives CASSSTGEGSPLHF.

This sequence joins TRBV6-5 and TRBJ1-2; no reliable D call. V was cut by 6 bases and J by 14 bases, with 16 bases left in between. The V gene's germline CDR1 is MNHEY and CDR2 SVGAGI. The CDR3 totals 11 residues. DNA for the CDR3: TGTGCCAGCAGCGGCTACCGGGAAAGTACCTTC. Protein sequence: CASSGYRESTF.

This clone has just a few counts. This rearrangement joins TRBV10-3 to TRBJ2-3, with D possibly being TRBD2 (6 bases). The CDR3 has 13 residues. Trimming stripped 7 bases from V and 2 bases from J, with 10 bases between. CDR1 and CDR2 (germline): ENHRY, SYGVKD. The CDR3 is CAINAGNTDTQYF. In DNA form, the CDR3 reads TGTGCCATCAACGCGGGAAACACAGATACGCAGTATTTT.

The genes are TRBV10-3 and TRBJ2-1, with a possible D match to TRBD2 (6 bases). V was trimmed by 6 bases and J by 7 bases, leaving 16 bases between them. The CDR3 runs to 14 residues. Germline values: CDR1 ENHRY, CDR2 SYGVKD. The CDR3 is CAISPGLSPNEQFF. CDR3 in DNA: TGTGCCATCAGCCCGGGACTTAGTCCTAATGAGCAGTTCTTC.

The genes are TRBV4-2 and TRBJ2-5; 13 nucleotides match TRBD2. The CDR3 is 16 amino acids. CDR1 is LGHNA, CDR2 YNFKEQ, per germline. Trimming cost V 5 bases and J 5 bases; bases outside gene matches: 8. CDR3 DNA: TGTGCCAGCAGCATAACTAGCGGGGGGGAGGAGGAGACCCAGTACTTC. Translation gives CASSITSGGEEETQYF.

CDR3 protein: CASSYSTSGSADTQYF. The CDR3 region has the DNA TGTGCCAGCAGTTACTCGACTAGCGGGAGCGCAGATACGCAGTATTTT. The chain carries TRBV6-5 and TRBJ2-3; TRBD2 agrees at 12 bases. The CDR3 runs 16 residues. The J segment lost 4 bases and the V segment lost 0 bases, leaving 2 bases of the junction unmatched. In germline, CDR1 is MNHEY, CDR2 SVGAGI.

The chain uses TRBV28 and TRBJ2-3, with D possibly being TRBD1 (6 bases). The CDR3 is 14 residues long. Germline CDR1 MDHEN, CDR2 SYDVKM. V shed 4 bases and J shed 9 bases, with 17 bases lying between them. For the CDR3, the DNA is TGTGCCAGCAGTTCGGGGACATTGGCAAGGACGCAGTATTTT. Translating it yields CASSSGTLARTQYF.

The CDR3 coding sequence is TGTGCCAGCAGCCCGACTAGCGGGAGTATCTACGAGCAGTACTTC. It translates to CASSPTSGSIYEQYF. The V gene is TRBV11-2, the J gene TRBJ2-7, with TRBD2 matching 12 bases. This CDR3 contains 15 residues. The germline V gene has CDR1 SGHAT and CDR2 FQNNGV. V shed 5 bases and J 3 bases; nucleotides not matched to a gene: 5.

As for this clone: The junction and the germline gene differ at one end; a read error may be behind it. The rearrangement joins TRBV7-9 to TRBJ1-1; D uncertain. The CDR3 contains 12 residues. Germline CDR1 is SEHNR and CDR2 is FQNEAQ (reference sequence). Here the CDR3 reads CSSSSYDTEAFF. The CDR3 nucleotides are TGTTCCAGCAGTTCCTACGACACTGAAGCTTTCTTT.

In nucleotides, the CDR3 is TGTGCCAGCAGCGTAGACCCGGAGGGTGAAAAACTGTTTTTT. It specifies CASSVDPEGEKLFF. The rearrangement links TRBV9 to TRBJ1-4; no firm D call. V dropped 0 bases and J dropped 7 bases, with 10 bases sitting between them. CDR1 SGDLS and CDR2 YYNGEE come from the germline V gene. The CDR3 contains 14 residues.

This clone was picked up one time. This rearrangement joins TRBV27 to TRBJ2-7; possibly TRBD1 for D (5 bases). CDR3 size: 14 residues. With 2 bases removed from V and 4 bases from J, the gap between germline ends came to 12 bases. Germline lookup yields CDR1 MNHEY and CDR2 SMNVEV (reference sequence). The CDR3 nucleotides are TGTGCCAGCAGTTTAATTAGGGGCACTTACGAGCAGTACTTC. Translated, it gives CASSLIRGTYEQYF.

The chain recombines TRBV29-1 with TRBJ1-2; D is unclear. With 6 bases removed from V and 4 bases from J, the gap between germline ends came to 9 bases. The CDR3 has 11 residues. The germline V gene encodes CDR1 SQVTM and CDR2 ANQGSEA. The CDR3 bases are TGCAGCGTGGCCAATGTCTATGGCTACACCTTC. Translating it yields CSVANVYGYTF.

The chain combines TRBV5-1 with TRBJ2-3; TRBD2 matches 11 bases. The CDR3 is made up of 19 amino acids. In germline, CDR1 is SGHRS, CDR2 YFSETQ. V lost 1 base to trimming and J lost 6 bases; unmatched junction nucleotides: 16. The CDR3 region has the DNA TGCGCCAGCAGCTTGTCTTTCATAGGGGTACTAGCGGGAGCGGATACGCAGTATTTT. As protein: CASSLSFIGVLAGADTQYF.

The V gene is TRBV28, the J gene TRBJ2-7, with D tentatively TRBD1 (5 bases). Trimming took 1 base from V and 2 from J, leaving 9 bases between them. The CDR3 runs 14 residues. Looked up from germline, CDR1 is MDHEN and CDR2 is SYDVKM. The DNA for the CDR3 is TGTGCCAGCAGTTTATTCGCAGGGCCCTACGAGCAGTACTTC. Protein: CASSLFAGPYEQYF.